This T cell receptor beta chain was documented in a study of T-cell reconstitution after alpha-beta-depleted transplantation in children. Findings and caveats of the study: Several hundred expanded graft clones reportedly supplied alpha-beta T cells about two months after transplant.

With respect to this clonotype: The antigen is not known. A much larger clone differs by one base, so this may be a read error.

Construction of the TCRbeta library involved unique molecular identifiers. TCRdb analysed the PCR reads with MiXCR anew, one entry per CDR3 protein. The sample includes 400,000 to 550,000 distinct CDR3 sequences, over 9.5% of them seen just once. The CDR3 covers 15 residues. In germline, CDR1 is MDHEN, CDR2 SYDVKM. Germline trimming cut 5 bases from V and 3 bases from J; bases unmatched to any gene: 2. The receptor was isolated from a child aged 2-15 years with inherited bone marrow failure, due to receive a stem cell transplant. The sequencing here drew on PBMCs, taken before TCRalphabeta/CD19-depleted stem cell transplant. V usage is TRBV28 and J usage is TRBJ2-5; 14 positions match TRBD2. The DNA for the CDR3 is TGTGCCAGCAGTGGGGGACTAGCGGGAGAAGAGACCCAGTACTTC. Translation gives CASSGGLAGEETQYF.